The 2 T cell receptor beta chains given below trace back to one sample, sequenced in a study of regulatory T cells in long-lasting Graves disease. The TCR beta library used iRepertoire HTBI primers with Arm-PCR amplification of CDR3. TCRdb re-called the multiplex PCR reads with MiXCR, one entry per CDR3 protein. The table shows 500,000 or so distinct CDR3 sequences, with around 15% occurring only once. Regarding time point: newly diagnosed GD, antithyroid drugs for less than 3 months. PBMC-extracted RNA yielded the TCR library. These data were likewise used in another study, on T cells in Graves' hyperthyroidism and ophthalmopathy.

Source: peripheral blood mononuclear cells (PBMCs), taken at new diagnosis, from a patient treated with antithyroid drugs. These receptors all stem from a man aged 35 to 55 with Graves disease.

Worth noting for this clonotype: A single base separates this from a much larger clone, so it may be a read error. The genes are TRBV20-1 and TRBJ2-7, with D possibly TRBD1 on 5 matching bases. Germline V gene sequence: CDR1 DFQATT, CDR2 SNEGSKA (reference sequence). The CDR3 length is 12 residues. V was clipped by 4 bases and J by 2 bases, with 9 bases between them. The CDR3, as DNA: TGCAGTGCTACTGGGGCTACCTACGAGCAGTACTTC. This codes for CSATGATYEQYF.

This clonotype was seen more than once but under ten times. V gene TRBV28 combines with J gene TRBJ2-1; possible D gene TRBD2, 7 bases. The CDR3 runs 15 residues. V was shortened by 4 bases and J by 7 bases, with 17 bases between the two germline ends. Germline V CDR1 and CDR2: MDHEN, SYDVKM. The CDR3 DNA sequence: TGTGCCAGCAGTTCCCCCCGGGGGCGGGGGAATGAGCAGTTCTTC. Protein product: CASSSPRGRGNEQFF.